This T cell receptor (beta chain) was recorded in a study of OX40 agonist ivuxolimab in advanced cancers. The CDR3 extends over 16 amino acids. CDR1 and CDR2 (germline): LNHDA, SQIVND (reference sequence). The ends lost 5 bases at V and 6 bases at J; junction bases unmatched: 11. Sequenced by immunoSEQ multiplex PCR; TCRdb stores in-frame clones only, minus some. The sample lists around 48,000 clones; 83% were seen once. Whole-study results and caveats: Dosing at 0.1 to 3.0 mg/kg was accompanied by clonal expansion of CD4+ and CD8+ blood T cells by week 6. Patients who responded partially at 0.1-3.0 mg/kg showed clonal expansion ranking among the lowest.

This clone was counted once. As yet, its antigen is unknown. The sequenced sample was CD4+ or CD8+ T cells sorted from blood, obtained in a trial of the OX40 agonist ivuxolimab. The chain employs TRBV19 and TRBJ2-1, with 9 bases fitting TRBD2. The clonotype was recovered from an adult with an advanced solid tumor such as melanoma, head and neck, liver or kidney cancer. CDR3 sequence (DNA): TGTGCCAGTAGTGCCCGAGGGTTAGCGGGGGTCAATGAGCAGTTCTTC. It is translated as CASSARGLAGVNEQFF.